The present entry profiles one T cell receptor (beta chain) with its context. Antigen unknown. These data originate in a study of shared clonotypes between healthy human individuals. Overall study context: Donors were a couple of women and a few men aged 18 to 49. Regarding the study as a whole: Unshared clonotypes carried lower generation probabilities than those common to all four donors. Naive CD4 clonotypes were shared across a handful of donors at roughly 5.5%.

The assay was carried out at the deep level. The table came from immunoSEQ multiplex PCR; TCRdb's copy has only in-frame clones and leaves some out. Among approximately 2.4 million clones listed, 95% were seen once. CDR1 SQVTM and CDR2 ANQGSEA come from the germline V gene. Trimming took 4 bases from V and 4 from J, leaving 8 bases between them. The CDR3 loop spans 12 amino acids. Sequencing was done on a sample of naive CD4+ T cells sorted from blood. The subset is: CD45RA+ positively selected. The chain carries TRBV29-1 and TRBJ1-3; no definite D call. The clonotype comes from a man aged 18 to 35 in good health. The CDR3 spells CSVGESGNTIYF. The CDR3 coding sequence is TGCAGCGTTGGGGAATCCGGAAACACCATATATTTT.